A selection of T cell receptor beta chains follows, all from one sample in a study of blood T cell repertoires in COVID-19. Clones were sequenced by immunoSEQ multiplex PCR, and TCRdb holds only the in-frame ones, with some missing. The table lists hundreds of thousands of clones, roughly 90% of them singletons. Source material: PBMCs or T cells enriched from blood (not recorded which). These receptors originate from a woman in her twenties or thirties with acute COVID-19. Each CDR3 is given with its conserved first and last residue. A D gene is named only where the DNA matches it firmly. Where a row states a size, it is once, few, many or the class of an expanded clone; other rows omit it.

TRBV11-2,TRBJ2-3,TRBD2,few,CASSFRGTSGVPSTDTQYF,TGTGCCAGCAGCTTTCGAGGGACTAGCGGGGTTCCTAGCACAGATACGCAGTATTTT
TRBV6-4,TRBJ1-6,-,-,CASSRDRFSPLHF,TGTGCCAGCAGTCGAGACAGGTTTTCACCCCTCCACTTT
TRBV2,TRBJ1-5,TRBD1,-,CASRKDRGGFDSNQPQHF,TGTGCCAGCAGGAAGGACAGGGGAGGGTTCGATAGCAATCAGCCCCAGCATTTT
TRBV7-9,TRBJ2-5,-,-,CASSGLQETQYF,TGTGCCAGCAGCGGACTACAAGAGACCCAGTACTTC
TRBV19,TRBJ2-1,TRBD2,-,CASSISGGTHNEQFF,TGTGCCAGTAGTATAAGCGGGGGGACTCACAATGAGCAGTTCTTC
TRBV10-3,TRBJ2-3,TRBD1,-,CAISGPSGQVEADTQYF,TGTGCCATCAGTGGACCCTCGGGACAGGTCGAAGCAGATACGCAGTATTTT
TRBV7-8,TRBJ1-2,-,-,CASSSSTGTSGYTF,TGTGCCAGCAGCTCCTCCACCGGGACAAGTGGCTACACCTTC
TRBV4-3,TRBJ2-2,-,-,CASSHGRQIRTGELFF,TGCGCCAGCAGCCACGGCAGACAGATCAGGACCGGGGAGCTGTTTTTT
TRBV5-1,TRBJ1-5,-,-,CASSSNLDQPQHF,TGCGCCAGCAGCTCTAATCTGGATCAGCCCCAGCATTTT
TRBV5-5,TRBJ2-5,TRBD2,once,CASSLVWRTPSGGETQYF,TGTGCCAGCAGCTTGGTTTGGCGCACCCCTAGCGGGGGTGAGACCCAGTACTTC
TRBV30,TRBJ1-2,TRBD1,-,CACLGQGGTRLYGYTF,TGTGCCTGCCTCGGACAGGGGGGCACAAGATTGTATGGCTACACCTTC
TRBV4-2,TRBJ2-7,TRBD1,-,CASSQDNPPPGQGGSSEQYF,TGTGCCAGCAGCCAAGATAATCCCCCGCCGGGACAGGGCGGGAGTAGCGAGCAGTACTTC
TRBV6-1,TRBJ2-1,TRBD2,few,CASSEADSGTSGAPRFF,TGTGCCAGCAGTGAAGCGGATTCCGGGACTAGCGGGGCCCCGCGGTTCTTC
TRBV4-1,TRBJ1-1,TRBD1,once,CASSQPGGLMNTEAFF,TGCGCCAGCAGCCAGCCAGGGGGCCTGATGAACACTGAAGCTTTCTTT
TRBV5-1,TRBJ1-1,-,-,CASSLDSSNTEAFF,TGCGCCAGCAGCTTGGACAGCTCGAACACTGAAGCTTTCTTT
TRBV6-5,TRBJ2-1,-,-,CASRSIDLGLNEQFF,TGTGCCAGCCGTTCTATAGATCTAGGCCTCAATGAGCAGTTCTTC
TRBV28,TRBJ2-3,-,-,CASSFSDSRDTDTQYF,TGTGCCAGCAGTTTCTCGGACTCACGAGACACAGATACGCAGTATTTT
TRBV7-2,TRBJ1-4,TRBD1,once,CASSTTGYHDEKLFF,TGTGCCAGCAGCACGACAGGGTATCATGATGAAAAACTGTTTTTT
TRBV9,TRBJ2-7,TRBD1,-,CASSDGVGDRASYEQYF,TGTGCCAGCAGCGATGGGGTAGGGGACAGGGCGTCCTACGAGCAGTACTTC
TRBV9,TRBJ1-3,-,-,CASSAGTAGNTIYF,TGTGCCAGCAGCGCCGGGACTGCTGGAAACACCATATATTTT
TRBV7-9,TRBJ2-2,TRBD2,-,CASSLGSASGSTGELFF,TGTGCCAGCAGCTTAGGCTCGGCTAGCGGGAGCACCGGGGAGCTGTTTTTT
TRBV9,TRBJ2-5,-,few,CASSVQGLNQETQYF,TGTGCCAGCAGCGTGCAGGGGCTTAACCAAGAGACCCAGTACTTC
TRBV5-1,TRBJ2-1,-,-,CASSLGTYDRYNEQFF,TGCGCCAGCAGCTTGGGGACTTACGACCGATACAATGAGCAGTTCTTC
TRBV5-5,TRBJ2-7,TRBD1,once,CASSSLGSWTGGPEQYF,TGTGCCAGCAGCTCCTTGGGGTCGTGGACAGGGGGTCCCGAGCAGTACTTC
TRBV15,TRBJ1-5,-,-,CATSSNRDPSNQPQHF,TGTGCCACCAGCAGTAACAGGGATCCTAGCAATCAGCCCCAGCATTTT
TRBV6-2/TRBV6-3,TRBJ2-1,TRBD2,-,CASSYSWRGGRKEQFF,TGTGCCAGCAGTTACTCGTGGCGGGGGGGCCGAAAAGAGCAGTTCTTC
TRBV25-1,TRBJ1-1,-,-,CASSDNAVRNTEAFF,TGTGCCAGCAGTGATAACGCCGTTAGGAACACTGAAGCTTTCTTT
TRBV6-1,TRBJ2-7,-,-,CASSPKYEQYF,TGTGCCAGCAGCCCTAAATACGAGCAGTACTTC
TRBV6-5,TRBJ2-7,TRBD1,once,CAITSDRGNYEQYF,TGTGCCATCACCTCCGACAGGGGGAACTACGAGCAGTACTTC
TRBV11-2,TRBJ2-7,TRBD1,once,CASSADRVTYEQYF,TGTGCCAGCAGCGCAGACAGGGTAACCTACGAGCAGTACTTC
TRBV4-1,TRBJ1-1,TRBD1,-,CASRQIYHRGRLPTEAFF,TGCGCCAGCAGACAGATTTACCACAGGGGGCGACTACCGACTGAAGCTTTCTTT
TRBV7-9,TRBJ1-3,TRBD1,once,CASSLSTGTGNTIYF,TGTGCCAGCAGCTTATCGACAGGGACTGGAAACACCATATATTTT
TRBV5-6,TRBJ1-5,TRBD1,-,CASSLAGRGQQPQHF,TGTGCCAGCAGCTTGGCGGGTAGGGGGCAACAGCCCCAGCATTTT
TRBV5-4,TRBJ1-1,-,once,CASSFTQGLDTEAFF,TGTGCCAGCAGCTTTACACAGGGTTTGGACACTGAAGCTTTCTTT
TRBV18,TRBJ2-7,-,-,CASSPNQKGVSSYEQYF,TGTGCCAGCTCACCAAATCAAAAGGGGGTATCCTCCTACGAGCAGTACTTC
TRBV28,TRBJ2-2,-,-,CASRYTTGYGELFF,TGTGCCAGCAGATATACCACAGGGTACGGGGAGCTGTTTTTT
TRBV5-1,TRBJ2-5,TRBD2,-,CASSSTGAGGGETQYF,TGCGCCAGCAGCAGCACGGGCGCGGGGGGAGGGGAGACCCAGTACTTC
TRBV2,TRBJ1-5,-,-,CASSDRRGDQPQHF,TGTGCCAGCAGTGATCGCAGGGGAGATCAGCCCCAGCATTTT
TRBV6-5,TRBJ2-3,TRBD2,few,CATKGLAGADTQYF,TGTGCCACCAAGGGACTAGCGGGGGCGGATACGCAGTATTTT
TRBV19,TRBJ1-5,-,-,CASSLSVNSNQPQHF,TGTGCCAGTAGTCTCTCGGTCAATAGCAATCAGCCCCAGCATTTT
TRBV7-2,TRBJ1-2,-,-,CASSDKGLSVYGYTF,TGTGCCAGCAGCGACAAGGGACTGTCAGTCTATGGCTACACCTTC
TRBV28,TRBJ1-2,-,-,CASSSAAVYGYTF,TGTGCCAGCAGTTCCGCCGCAGTCTATGGCTACACCTTC
TRBV30,TRBJ2-7,TRBD1,-,CAWSSDRDHEQYF,TGTGCCTGGAGTAGTGACAGGGACCACGAGCAGTACTTC
TRBV5-1,TRBJ1-6,-,-,CASSLNSYNSPLHF,TGCGCCAGCAGCTTGAACAGCTATAATTCACCCCTCCACTTT
TRBV2,TRBJ1-5,-,-,CASRRSPRTVADQPQHF,TGTGCCAGCAGAAGATCACCCAGGACAGTCGCCGATCAGCCCCAGCATTTT
TRBV30,TRBJ2-2,TRBD1,-,CAWSKGQGYTGELFF,TGTGCCTGGAGTAAAGGACAGGGTTACACCGGGGAGCTGTTTTTT
TRBV3-1/TRBV3-2,TRBJ2-5,TRBD1,once,CASASEIRTGRETQYF,TGTGCCAGCGCGAGCGAGATACGGACAGGGCGGGAGACCCAGTACTTC
TRBV7-2,TRBJ2-3,-,once,CASSLTGRALADTQYF,TGTGCCAGCAGCTTAACAGGGCGAGCTCTAGCAGATACGCAGTATTTT
TRBV5-6,TRBJ2-7,-,few,CASSLGQSYEQYF,TGTGCCAGCAGCCTCGGACAGTCCTACGAGCAGTACTTC
TRBV7-2,TRBJ1-6,TRBD1,few,CASSLVGQVSNSPLHF,TGTGCCAGCAGCTTAGTGGGACAGGTATCTAATTCACCCCTCCACTTT
TRBV5-1,TRBJ1-1,-,-,CASSREGQGRNTEAFF,TGCGCCAGCAGCCGGGAGGGGCAGGGGCGGAACACTGAAGCTTTCTTT